The T cell receptor beta chain under discussion was sequenced for a study of blood T cell repertoires in COVID-19. Study as a whole: The United States, Italy and Spain were the sources of the acute and convalescent COVID-19 samples. The analysed material was cDNA or gDNA that came from T cells, B-cell-depleted T cells, or PBMCs.

V gave up 3 bases and J gave up 1 base, with 16 bases separating them. The length of the CDR3 is 17 residues. Germline CDR1 is MNHEY and CDR2 is SMNVEV (reference sequence). Per the study methods: Amplifying reference gene primers gave estimates of nucleated cell counts. Here immunoSEQ multiplex PCR was the method, and the copy in TCRdb shows in-frame clones only, minus some. V, J and clone size are those of that table, while D and trimming were read from the DNA. The sample includes 350,000 to 500,000 clones, about 90% of them seen just once. This clonotype was obtained from a man between 18 and 29 years old with COVID-19, enrolled during active disease. The chain employs TRBV27 and TRBJ1-5; D uncertain. Sequencing used peripheral blood. CDR3 protein: CASSFSAGLGSNQPQHF. In DNA, the CDR3 is TGTGCCAGCAGTTTCTCGGCGGGCCTTGGGAGCAATCAGCCCCAGCATTTT.